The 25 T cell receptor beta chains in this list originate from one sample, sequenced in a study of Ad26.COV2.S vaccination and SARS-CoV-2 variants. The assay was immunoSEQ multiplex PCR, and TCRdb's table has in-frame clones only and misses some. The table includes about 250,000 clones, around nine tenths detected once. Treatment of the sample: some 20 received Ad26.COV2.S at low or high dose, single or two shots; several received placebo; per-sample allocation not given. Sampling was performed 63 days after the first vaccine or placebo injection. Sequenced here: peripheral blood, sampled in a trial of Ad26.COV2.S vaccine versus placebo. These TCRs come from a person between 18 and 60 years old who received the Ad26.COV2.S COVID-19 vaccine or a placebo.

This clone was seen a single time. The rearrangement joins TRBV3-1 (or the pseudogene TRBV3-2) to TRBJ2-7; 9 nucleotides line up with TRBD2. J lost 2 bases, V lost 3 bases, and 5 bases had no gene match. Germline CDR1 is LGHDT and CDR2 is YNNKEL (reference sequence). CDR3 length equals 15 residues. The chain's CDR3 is CASSHSSGGPYEQYF. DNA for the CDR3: TGTGCCAGCAGCCATTCCAGCGGGGGGCCCTACGAGCAGTACTTC.

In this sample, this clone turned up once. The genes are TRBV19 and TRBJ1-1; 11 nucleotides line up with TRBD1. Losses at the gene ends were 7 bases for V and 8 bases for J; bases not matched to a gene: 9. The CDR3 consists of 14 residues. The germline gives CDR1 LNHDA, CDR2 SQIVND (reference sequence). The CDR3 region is CASKKQDRGREAFF. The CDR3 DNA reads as TGTGCCAGTAAAAAACAGGACAGGGGGCGCGAAGCTTTCTTT.

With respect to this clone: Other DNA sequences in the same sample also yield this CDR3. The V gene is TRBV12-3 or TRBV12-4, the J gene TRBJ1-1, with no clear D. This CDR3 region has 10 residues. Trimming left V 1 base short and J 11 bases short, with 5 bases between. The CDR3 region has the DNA TGTGCCAGCAGTTTAGGTCGGGCTTTCTTT. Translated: CASSLGRAFF.

The CDR3 DNA reads as TGTGCCACCAGTGATTTAGGACGGAACTATGGCTACACCTTC. This translates into CATSDLGRNYGYTF. The chain has TRBV24-1 and TRBJ1-2; D is uncertain. Trimming took off 1 base at V and 2 bases at J, with 7 bases between the two ends. The V gene's germline CDR1 is KGHDR and CDR2 SFDVKD. The CDR3 is 14 residues long.

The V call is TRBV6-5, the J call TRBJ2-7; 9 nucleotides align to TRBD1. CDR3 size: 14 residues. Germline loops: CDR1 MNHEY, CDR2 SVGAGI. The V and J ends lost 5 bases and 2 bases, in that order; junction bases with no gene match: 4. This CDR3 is CASSNDRGAYEQYF. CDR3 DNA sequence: TGTGCCAGCAGTAACGACAGGGGGGCCTACGAGCAGTACTTC.

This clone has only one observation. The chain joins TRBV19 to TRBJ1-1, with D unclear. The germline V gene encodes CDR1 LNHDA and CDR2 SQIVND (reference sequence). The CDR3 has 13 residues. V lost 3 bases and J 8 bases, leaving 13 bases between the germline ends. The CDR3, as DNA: TGTGCCAGTAGTATCGACGGGGAGGTCGAAGCTTTCTTT. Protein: CASSIDGEVEAFF.

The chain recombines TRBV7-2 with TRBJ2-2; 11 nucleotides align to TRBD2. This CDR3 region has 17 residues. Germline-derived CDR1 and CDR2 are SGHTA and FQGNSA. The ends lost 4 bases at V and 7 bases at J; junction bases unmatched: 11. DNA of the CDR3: TGTGCCAGCAGCTCGATGACTAGCGGGACGAGAAACGGGGAGCTGTTTTTT. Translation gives CASSSMTSGTRNGELFF.

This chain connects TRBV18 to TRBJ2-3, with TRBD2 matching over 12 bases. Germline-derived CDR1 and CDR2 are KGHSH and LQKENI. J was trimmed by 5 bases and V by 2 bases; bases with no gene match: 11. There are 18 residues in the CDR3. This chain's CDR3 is CASSPTPASGRGGDTQYF. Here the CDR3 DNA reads TGTGCCAGCTCACCAACGCCAGCTAGCGGGAGGGGAGGAGATACGCAGTATTTT.

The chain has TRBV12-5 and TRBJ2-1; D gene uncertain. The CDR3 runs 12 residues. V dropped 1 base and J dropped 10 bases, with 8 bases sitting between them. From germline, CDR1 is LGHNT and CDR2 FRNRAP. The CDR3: CASGLAHHEQFF. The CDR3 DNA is TGTGCTAGTGGTTTGGCCCATCACGAGCAGTTCTTC.

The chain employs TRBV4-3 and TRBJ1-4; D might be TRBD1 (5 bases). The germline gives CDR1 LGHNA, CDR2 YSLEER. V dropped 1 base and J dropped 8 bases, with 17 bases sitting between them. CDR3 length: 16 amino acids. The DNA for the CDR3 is TGCGCCAGCAGCCAAGTGGGGGGAACTAACAACGAAAAACTGTTTTTT. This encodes CASSQVGGTNNEKLFF.

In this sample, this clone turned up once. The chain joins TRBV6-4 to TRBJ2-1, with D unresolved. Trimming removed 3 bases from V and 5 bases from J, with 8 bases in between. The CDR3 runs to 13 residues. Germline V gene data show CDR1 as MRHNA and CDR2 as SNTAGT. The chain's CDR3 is CASSERGNNEQFF. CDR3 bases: TGTGCCAGCAGTGAACGAGGCAACAATGAGCAGTTCTTC.

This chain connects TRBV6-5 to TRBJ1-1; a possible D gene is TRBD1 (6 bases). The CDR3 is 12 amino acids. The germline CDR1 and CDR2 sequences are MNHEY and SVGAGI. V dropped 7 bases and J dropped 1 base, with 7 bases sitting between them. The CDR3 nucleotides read TGTGCCAGCAACAGGGCGAACACTGAAGCTTTCTTT. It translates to CASNRANTEAFF.

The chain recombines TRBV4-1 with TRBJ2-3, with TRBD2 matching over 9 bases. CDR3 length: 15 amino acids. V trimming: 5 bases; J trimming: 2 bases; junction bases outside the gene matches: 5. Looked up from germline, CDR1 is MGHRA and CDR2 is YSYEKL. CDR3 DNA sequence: TGCGCCAGCAGCTCCAGGACTAGCGCCACAGATACGCAGTATTTT. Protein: CASSSRTSATDTQYF.

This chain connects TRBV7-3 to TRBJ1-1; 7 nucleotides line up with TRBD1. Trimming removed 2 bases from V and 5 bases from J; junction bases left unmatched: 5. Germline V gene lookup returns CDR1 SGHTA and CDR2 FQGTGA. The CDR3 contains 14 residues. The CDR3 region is CASSLRQGGTEAFF. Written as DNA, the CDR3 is TGTGCCAGCAGCTTACGACAGGGAGGAACTGAAGCTTTCTTT.

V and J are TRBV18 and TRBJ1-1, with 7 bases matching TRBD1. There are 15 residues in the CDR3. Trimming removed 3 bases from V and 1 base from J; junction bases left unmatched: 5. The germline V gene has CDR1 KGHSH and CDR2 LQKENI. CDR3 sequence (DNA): TGTGCCAGCTCACCGCCAGGGGGGGGGAACACTGAAGCTTTCTTT. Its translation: CASSPPGGGNTEAFF.

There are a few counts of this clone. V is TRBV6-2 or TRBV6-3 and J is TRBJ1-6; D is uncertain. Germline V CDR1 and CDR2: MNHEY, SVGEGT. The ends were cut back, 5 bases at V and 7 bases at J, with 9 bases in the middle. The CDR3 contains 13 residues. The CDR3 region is CASSLIGNSPLHF. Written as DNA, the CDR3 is TGTGCCAGCAGTCTTATCGGGAATTCACCCCTCCACTTT.

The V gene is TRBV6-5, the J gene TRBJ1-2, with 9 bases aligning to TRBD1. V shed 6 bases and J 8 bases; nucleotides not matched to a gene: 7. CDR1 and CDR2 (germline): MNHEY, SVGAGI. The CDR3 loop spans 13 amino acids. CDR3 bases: TGTGCCAGCAGACTAGGGACAGGGTACGGCTACACCTTC. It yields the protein CASRLGTGYGYTF.

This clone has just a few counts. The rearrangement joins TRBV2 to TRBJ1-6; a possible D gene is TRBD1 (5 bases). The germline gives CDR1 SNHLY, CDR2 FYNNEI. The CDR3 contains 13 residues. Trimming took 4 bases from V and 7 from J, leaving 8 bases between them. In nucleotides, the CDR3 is TGTGCCAGCAGTGGGGGGGAGAATTCACCCCTCCACTTT. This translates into CASSGGENSPLHF.

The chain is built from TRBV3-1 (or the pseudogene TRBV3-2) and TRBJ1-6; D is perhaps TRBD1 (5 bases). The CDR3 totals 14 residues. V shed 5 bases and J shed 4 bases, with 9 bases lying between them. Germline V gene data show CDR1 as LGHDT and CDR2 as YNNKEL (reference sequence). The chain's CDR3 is CASSLRQYNSPLHF. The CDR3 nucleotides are TGTGCCAGCAGCTTACGACAGTATAATTCACCCCTCCACTTT.

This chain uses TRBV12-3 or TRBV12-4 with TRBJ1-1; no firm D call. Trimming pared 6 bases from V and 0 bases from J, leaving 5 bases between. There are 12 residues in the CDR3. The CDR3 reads CASRNMNTEAFF. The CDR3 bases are TGTGCCAGCAGGAACATGAACACTGAAGCTTTCTTT.

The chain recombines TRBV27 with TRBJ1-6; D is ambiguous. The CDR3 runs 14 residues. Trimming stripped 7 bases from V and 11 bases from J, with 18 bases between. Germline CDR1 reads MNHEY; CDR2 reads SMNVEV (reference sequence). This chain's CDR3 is CASTLVEGWAPLHF. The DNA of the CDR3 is TGTGCCAGCACCCTAGTAGAGGGTTGGGCACCCCTCCACTTT.

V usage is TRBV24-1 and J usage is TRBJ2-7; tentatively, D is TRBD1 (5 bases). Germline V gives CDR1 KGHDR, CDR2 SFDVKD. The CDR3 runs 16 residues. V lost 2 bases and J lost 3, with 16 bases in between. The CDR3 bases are TGTGCCACCAGTGATTGCGTTATTGACAGAAACTACGAGCAGTACTTC. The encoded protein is CATSDCVIDRNYEQYF.

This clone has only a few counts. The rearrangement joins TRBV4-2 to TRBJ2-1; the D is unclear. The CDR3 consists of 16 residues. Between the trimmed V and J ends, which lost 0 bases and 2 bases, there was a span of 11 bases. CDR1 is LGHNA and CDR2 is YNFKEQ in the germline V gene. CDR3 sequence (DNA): TGTGCCAGCAGCCAAGAGTTGCCGGAAGCCTACAATGAGCAGTTCTTC. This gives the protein CASSQELPEAYNEQFF.

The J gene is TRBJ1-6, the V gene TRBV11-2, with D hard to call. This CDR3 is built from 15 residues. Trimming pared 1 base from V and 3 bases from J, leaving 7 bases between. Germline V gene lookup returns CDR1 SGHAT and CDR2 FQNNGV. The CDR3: CASSLASDYNSPLHF. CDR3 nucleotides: TGTGCCAGCAGCTTAGCGAGTGACTATAATTCACCCCTCCACTTT.

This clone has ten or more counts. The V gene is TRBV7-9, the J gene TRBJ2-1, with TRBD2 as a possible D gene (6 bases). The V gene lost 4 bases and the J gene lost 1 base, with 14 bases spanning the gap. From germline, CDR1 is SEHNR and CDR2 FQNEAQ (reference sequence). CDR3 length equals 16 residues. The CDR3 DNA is TGTGCCAGCAGCTCGTCTTTAGCGGAGTCCTACAATGAGCAGTTCTTC. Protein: CASSSSLAESYNEQFF.